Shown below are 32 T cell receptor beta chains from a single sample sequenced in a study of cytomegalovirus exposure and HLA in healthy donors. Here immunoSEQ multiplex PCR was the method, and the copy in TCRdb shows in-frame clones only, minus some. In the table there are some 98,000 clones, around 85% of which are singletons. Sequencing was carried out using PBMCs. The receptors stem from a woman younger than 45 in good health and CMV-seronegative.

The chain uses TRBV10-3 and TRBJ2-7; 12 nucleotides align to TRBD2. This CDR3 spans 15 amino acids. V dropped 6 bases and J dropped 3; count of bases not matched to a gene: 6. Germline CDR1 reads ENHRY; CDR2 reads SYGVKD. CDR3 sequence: CAIRETSGGHYEQYF. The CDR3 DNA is TGTGCCATCAGGGAGACTAGCGGGGGACACTACGAGCAGTACTTC.

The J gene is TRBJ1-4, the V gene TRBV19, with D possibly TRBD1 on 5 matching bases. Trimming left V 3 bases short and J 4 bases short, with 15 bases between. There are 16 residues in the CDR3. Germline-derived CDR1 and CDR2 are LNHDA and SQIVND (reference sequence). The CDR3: CASSIRSRGLNEKLFF. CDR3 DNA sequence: TGTGCCAGTAGTATTCGGTCCCGGGGACTTAATGAAAAACTGTTTTTT. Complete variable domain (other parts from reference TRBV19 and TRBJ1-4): DGGITQSPKYLFRKEGQNVTLSCEQNLNHDAMYWYRQDPGQGLRLIYYSQIVNDFQKGDIAEGYSVSREKKESFPLTVTSAQKNPTAFYLCASSIRSRGLNEKLFFGSGTQLSVL.

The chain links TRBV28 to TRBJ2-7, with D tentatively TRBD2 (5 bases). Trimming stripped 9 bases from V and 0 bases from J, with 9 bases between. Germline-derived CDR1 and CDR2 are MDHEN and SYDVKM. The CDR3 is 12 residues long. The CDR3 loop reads CASAGSSYEQYF. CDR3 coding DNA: TGTGCCAGTGCGGGCAGCTCCTACGAGCAGTACTTC.

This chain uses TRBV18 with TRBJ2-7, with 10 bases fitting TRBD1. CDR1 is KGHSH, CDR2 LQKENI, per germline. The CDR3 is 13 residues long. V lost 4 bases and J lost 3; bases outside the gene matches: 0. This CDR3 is CASSRDRGYEQYF. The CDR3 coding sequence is TGTGCCAGCTCACGGGACAGGGGCTACGAGCAGTACTTC.

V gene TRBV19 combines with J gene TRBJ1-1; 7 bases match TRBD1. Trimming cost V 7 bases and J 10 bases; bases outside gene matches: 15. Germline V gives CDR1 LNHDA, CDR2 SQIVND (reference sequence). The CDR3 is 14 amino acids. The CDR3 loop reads CASTWWDSALGAFF. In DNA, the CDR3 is TGTGCCAGTACCTGGTGGGACAGCGCTCTCGGAGCTTTCTTT.

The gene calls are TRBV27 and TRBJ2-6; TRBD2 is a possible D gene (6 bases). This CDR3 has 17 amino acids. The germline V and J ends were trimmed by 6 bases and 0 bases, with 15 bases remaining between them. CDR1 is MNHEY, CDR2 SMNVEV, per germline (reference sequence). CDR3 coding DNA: TGTGCCAGCAGCGCTCGGGACTCGGACTCTGGGGCCAACGTCCTGACTTTC. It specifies CASSARDSDSGANVLTF.

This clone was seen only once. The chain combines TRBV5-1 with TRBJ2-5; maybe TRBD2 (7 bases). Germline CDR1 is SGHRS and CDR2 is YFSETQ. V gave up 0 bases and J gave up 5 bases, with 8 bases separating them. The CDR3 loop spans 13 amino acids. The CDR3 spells CASSLEGGETQYF. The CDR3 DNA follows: TGCGCCAGCAGCTTGGAGGGGGGGGAGACCCAGTACTTC.

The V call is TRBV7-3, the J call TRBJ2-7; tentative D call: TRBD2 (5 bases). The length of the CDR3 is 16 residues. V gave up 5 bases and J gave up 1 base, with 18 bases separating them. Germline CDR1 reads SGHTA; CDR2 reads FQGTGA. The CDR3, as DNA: TGTGCCAGCAGCCCCCGGGGAGCGGCCCCTTCCTACGAGCAGTACTTC. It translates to CASSPRGAAPSYEQYF.

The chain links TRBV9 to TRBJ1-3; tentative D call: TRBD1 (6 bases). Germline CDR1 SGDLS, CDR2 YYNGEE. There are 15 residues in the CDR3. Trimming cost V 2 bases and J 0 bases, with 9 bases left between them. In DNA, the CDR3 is TGTGCCAGCAGCGTTACGGACAGCTCTGGAAACACCATATATTTT. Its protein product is CASSVTDSSGNTIYF. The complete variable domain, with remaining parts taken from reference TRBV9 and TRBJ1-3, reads DSGVTQTPKHLITATGQRVTLRCSPRSGDLSVYWYQQSLDQGLQFLIQYYNGEERAKGNILERFSAQQFPDLHSELNLSSLELGDSALYFCASSVTDSSGNTIYFGEGSWLTVV.

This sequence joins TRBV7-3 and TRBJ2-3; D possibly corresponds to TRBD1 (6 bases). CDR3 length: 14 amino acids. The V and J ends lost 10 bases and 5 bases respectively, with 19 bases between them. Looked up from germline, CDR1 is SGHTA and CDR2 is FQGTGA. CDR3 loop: CATRRGLQGDTQYF. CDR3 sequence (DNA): TGTGCCACCCGCAGGGGCCTCCAGGGAGATACGCAGTATTTT.

In nucleotides, the CDR3 is TGTGCCAGCAGCTTAACCGGGACAGGGCATAATCAGCCCCAGCATTTT. Protein product: CASSLTGTGHNQPQHF. This sequence joins TRBV28 and TRBJ1-5; 9 bases match TRBD1. Germline V gives CDR1 MDHEN, CDR2 SYDVKM. This CDR3 is 16 amino acids long. The junction had 10 bases not matched to a gene; V was cut back by 6 bases and J by 4 bases.

The CDR3 reads CASSSLGGIGETIYF. The CDR3 coding sequence is TGTGCCAGCAGCTCGTTGGGGGGTATTGGGGAAACCATATATTTT. V usage is TRBV11-2 and J usage is TRBJ1-3; D possibly corresponds to TRBD1 (5 bases). CDR3 length equals 15 residues. V lost 4 bases and J 10 bases, leaving 20 bases between the germline ends. Germline assignment: CDR1 SGHAT and CDR2 FQNNGV.

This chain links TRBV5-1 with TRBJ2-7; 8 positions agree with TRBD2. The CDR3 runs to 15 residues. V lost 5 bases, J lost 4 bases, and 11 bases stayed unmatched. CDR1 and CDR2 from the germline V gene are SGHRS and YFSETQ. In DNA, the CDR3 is TGCGCCAGCAGTTCGACGGGAGGGCCCGGGTACGAGCAGTACTTC. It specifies CASSSTGGPGYEQYF.

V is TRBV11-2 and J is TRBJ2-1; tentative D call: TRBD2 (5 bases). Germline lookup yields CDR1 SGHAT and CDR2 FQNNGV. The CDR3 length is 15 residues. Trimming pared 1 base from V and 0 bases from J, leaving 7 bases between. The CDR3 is CASSLVEGSYNEQFF. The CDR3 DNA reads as TGTGCCAGCAGCTTAGTAGAGGGCTCCTACAATGAGCAGTTCTTC.

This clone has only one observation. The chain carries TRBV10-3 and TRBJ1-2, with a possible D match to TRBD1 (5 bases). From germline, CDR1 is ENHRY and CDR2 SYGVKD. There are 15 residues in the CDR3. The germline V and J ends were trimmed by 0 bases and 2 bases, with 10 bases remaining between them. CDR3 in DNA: TGTGCCATCAGTGAGTCTATCGGGGGGAACTATGGCTACACCTTC. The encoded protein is CAISESIGGNYGYTF.

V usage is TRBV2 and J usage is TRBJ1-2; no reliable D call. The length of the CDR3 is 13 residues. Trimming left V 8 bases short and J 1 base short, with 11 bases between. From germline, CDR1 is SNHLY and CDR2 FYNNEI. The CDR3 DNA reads TGTGCCAGCCCCCAGGACTATAACTATGGCTACACCTTC. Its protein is CASPQDYNYGYTF.

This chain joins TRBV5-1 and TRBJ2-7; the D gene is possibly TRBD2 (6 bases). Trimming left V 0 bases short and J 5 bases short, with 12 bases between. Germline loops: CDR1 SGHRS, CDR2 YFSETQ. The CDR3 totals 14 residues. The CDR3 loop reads CASSLELGGHEQYF. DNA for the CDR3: TGCGCCAGCAGCTTGGAGCTGGGGGGACACGAGCAGTACTTC.

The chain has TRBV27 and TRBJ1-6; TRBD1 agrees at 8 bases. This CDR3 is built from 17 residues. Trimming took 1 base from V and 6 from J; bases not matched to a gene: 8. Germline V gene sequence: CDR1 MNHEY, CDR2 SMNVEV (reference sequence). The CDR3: CASSLFVDRGINSPLHF. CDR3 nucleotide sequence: TGTGCCAGCAGTTTATTCGTCGACAGGGGAATTAATTCACCCCTCCACTTT.

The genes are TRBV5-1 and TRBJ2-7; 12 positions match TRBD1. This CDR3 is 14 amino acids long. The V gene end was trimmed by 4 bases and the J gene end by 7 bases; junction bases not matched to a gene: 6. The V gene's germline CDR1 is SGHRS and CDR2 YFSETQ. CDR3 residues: CASSPGQGAREQYF. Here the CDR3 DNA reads TGCGCCAGCAGCCCGGGACAGGGGGCGCGGGAGCAGTACTTC.

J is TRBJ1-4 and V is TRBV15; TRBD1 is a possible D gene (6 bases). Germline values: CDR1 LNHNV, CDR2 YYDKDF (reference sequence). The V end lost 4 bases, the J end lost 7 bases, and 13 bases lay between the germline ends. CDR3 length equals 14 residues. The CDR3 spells CATSKEGTTEKLFF. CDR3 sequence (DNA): TGTGCCACCAGCAAAGAAGGGACAACTGAAAAACTGTTTTTT.

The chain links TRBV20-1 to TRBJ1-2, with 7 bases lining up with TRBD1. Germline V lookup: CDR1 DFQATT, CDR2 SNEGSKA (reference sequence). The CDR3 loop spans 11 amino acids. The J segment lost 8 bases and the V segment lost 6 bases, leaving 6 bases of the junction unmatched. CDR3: CSAARGDGYTF. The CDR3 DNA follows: TGCAGTGCCGCCAGGGGGGACGGCTACACCTTC.

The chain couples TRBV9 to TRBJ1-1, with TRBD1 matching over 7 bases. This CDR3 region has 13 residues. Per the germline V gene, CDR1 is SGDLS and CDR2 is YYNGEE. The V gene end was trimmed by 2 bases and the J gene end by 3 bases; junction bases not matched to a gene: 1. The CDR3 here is CASSVTGHTEAFF. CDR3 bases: TGTGCCAGCAGCGTGACAGGGCACACTGAAGCTTTCTTT. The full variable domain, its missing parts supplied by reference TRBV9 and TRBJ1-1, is DSGVTQTPKHLITATGQRVTLRCSPRSGDLSVYWYQQSLDQGLQFLIQYYNGEERAKGNILERFSAQQFPDLHSELNLSSLELGDSALYFCASSVTGHTEAFFGQGTRLTVV.

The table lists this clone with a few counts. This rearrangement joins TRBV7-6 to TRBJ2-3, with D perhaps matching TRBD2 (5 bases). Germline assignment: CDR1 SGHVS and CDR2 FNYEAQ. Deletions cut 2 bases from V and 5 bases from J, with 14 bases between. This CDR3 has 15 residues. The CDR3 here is CASSLLSGGGDTQYF. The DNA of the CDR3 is TGTGCCAGCAGCTTACTAAGCGGAGGCGGAGATACGCAGTATTTT.

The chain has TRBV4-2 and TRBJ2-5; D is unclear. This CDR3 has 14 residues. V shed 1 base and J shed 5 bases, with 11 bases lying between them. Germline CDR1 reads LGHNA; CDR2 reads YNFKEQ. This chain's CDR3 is CASSQAVAEETQYF. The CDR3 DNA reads TGTGCCAGCAGCCAAGCTGTTGCGGAGGAGACCCAGTACTTC.

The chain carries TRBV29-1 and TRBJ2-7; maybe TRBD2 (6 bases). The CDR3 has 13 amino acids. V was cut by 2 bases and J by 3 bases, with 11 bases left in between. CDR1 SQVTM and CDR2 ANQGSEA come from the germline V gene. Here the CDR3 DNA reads TGCAGCGTTGAATTCCTGGGGGGCTACGAGCAGTACTTC. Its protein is CSVEFLGGYEQYF.

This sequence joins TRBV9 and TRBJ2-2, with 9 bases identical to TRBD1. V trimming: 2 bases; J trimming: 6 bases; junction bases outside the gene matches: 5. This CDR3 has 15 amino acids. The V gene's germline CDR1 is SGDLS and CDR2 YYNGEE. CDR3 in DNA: TGTGCCAGCAGCGTCCGGGACAGGGTCTCCGGGGAGCTGTTTTTT. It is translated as CASSVRDRVSGELFF.

For the CDR3, the DNA is TGTGCCAGCACTTCAGCGTTTGGCAGTTACTACGAGCAGTACTTC. Translating it yields CASTSAFGSYYEQYF. This sequence joins TRBV28 and TRBJ2-7; D is undetermined. CDR1 is MDHEN and CDR2 is SYDVKM in the germline V gene. CDR3 size: 15 residues. Trimming pared 7 bases from V and 3 bases from J, leaving 19 bases between.

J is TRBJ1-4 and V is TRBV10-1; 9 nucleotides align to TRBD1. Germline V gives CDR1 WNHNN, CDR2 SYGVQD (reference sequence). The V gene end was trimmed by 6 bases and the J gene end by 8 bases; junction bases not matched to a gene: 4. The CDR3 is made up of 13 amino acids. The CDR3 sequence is CASSGQGQEKLFF. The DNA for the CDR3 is TGCGCCAGCAGCGGACAGGGGCAGGAAAAACTGTTTTTT.

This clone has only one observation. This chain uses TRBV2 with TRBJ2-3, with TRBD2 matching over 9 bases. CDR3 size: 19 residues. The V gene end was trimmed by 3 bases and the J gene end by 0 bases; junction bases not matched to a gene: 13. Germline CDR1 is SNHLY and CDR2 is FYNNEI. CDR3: CASSEFLAGPTVSTDTQYF. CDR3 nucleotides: TGTGCCAGCAGTGAGTTTCTAGCGGGACCCACCGTAAGCACAGATACGCAGTATTTT. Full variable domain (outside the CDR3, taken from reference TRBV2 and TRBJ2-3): EPEVTQTPSHQVTQMGQEVILRCVPISNHLYFYWYRQILGQKVEFLVSFYNNEISEKSEIFDDQFSVERPDGSNFTLKIRSTKLEDSAMYFCASSEFLAGPTVSTDTQYFGPGTRLTVL.

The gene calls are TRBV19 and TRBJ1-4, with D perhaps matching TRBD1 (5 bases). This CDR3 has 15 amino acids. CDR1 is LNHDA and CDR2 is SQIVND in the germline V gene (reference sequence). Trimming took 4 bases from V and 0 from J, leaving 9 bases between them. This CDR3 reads CASSRGGATNEKLFF. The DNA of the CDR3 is TGTGCCAGTAGTAGGGGGGGAGCAACTAATGAAAAACTGTTTTTT.

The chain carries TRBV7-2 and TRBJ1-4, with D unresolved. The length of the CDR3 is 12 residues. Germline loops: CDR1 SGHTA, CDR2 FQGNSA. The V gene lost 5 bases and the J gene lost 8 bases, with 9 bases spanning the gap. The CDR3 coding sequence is TGTGCCAGCAGCGTAACGAGGGAAAAACTGTTTTTT. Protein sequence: CASSVTREKLFF.

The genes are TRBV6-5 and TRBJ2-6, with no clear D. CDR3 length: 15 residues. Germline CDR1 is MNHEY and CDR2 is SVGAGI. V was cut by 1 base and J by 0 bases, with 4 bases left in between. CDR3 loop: CASSYWPSGANVLTF. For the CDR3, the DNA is TGTGCCAGCAGTTACTGGCCCTCTGGGGCCAACGTCCTGACTTTC.